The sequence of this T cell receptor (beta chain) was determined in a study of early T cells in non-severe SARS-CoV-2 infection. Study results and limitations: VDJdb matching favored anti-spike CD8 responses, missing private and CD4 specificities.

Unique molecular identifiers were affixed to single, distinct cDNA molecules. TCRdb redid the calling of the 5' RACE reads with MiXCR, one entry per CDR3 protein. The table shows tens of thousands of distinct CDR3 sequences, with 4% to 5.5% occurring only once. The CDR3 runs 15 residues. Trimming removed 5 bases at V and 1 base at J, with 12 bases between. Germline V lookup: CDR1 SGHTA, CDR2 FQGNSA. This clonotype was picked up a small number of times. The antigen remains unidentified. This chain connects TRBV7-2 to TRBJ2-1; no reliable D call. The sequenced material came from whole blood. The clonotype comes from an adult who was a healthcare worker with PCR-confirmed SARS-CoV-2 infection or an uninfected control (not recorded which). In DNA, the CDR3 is TGTGCCAGCAGCCCAAAGATAGTATCCTACAATGAGCAGTTCTTC. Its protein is CASSPKIVSYNEQFF.